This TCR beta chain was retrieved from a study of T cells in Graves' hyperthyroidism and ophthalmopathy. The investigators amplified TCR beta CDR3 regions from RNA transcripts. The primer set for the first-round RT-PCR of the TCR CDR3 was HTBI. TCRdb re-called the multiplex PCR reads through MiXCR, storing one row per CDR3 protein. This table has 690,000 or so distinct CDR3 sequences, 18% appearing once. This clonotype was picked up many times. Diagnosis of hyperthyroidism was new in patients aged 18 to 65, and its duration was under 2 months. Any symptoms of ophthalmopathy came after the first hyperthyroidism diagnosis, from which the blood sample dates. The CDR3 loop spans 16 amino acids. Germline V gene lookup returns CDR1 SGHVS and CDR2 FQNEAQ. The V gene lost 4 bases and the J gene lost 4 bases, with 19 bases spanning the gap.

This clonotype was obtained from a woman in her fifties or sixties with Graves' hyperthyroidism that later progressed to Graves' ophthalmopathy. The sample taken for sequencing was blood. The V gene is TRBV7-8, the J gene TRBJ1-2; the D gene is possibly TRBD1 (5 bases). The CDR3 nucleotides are TGTGCCAGCAGCTCAACCGCCCGACAGAAGCGCTATGGCTACACCTTC. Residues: CASSSTARQKRYGYTF.